This T cell receptor beta chain was observed in a study of blood T cell repertoires in COVID-19. Study-wide background: Spain, Italy and the United States supplied samples that represented acute and convalescent COVID-19. In each case, the material was cDNA or gDNA derived from T cells, B-cell-depleted T cells, or PBMCs.

Under the authors' procedure: Reference gene primer amplification yielded estimated nucleated cell counts. The table came from immunoSEQ multiplex PCR; TCRdb's copy has only in-frame clones and leaves some out. V, J and clone size are taken as reported in that table, and D and trimming were inferred from the DNA itself. The sample holds about 160,000 clones; around nine tenths are singletons and the top ten take 15% to 20%. J gave up 4 bases and V 4 bases, and 14 bases lay outside the gene matches. CDR3 length: 16 amino acids. Germline CDR1 and CDR2: SGHNT and YYREEE (reference sequence). Sequencing was performed on peripheral blood. V usage is TRBV5-4 and J usage is TRBJ2-7; the match to TRBD1 covers 7 bases. The clonotype was recovered from a man aged 60 to 69 with active or convalescent COVID-19. This CDR3 reads CASSPSPGGLRYEQYF. Here the CDR3 DNA reads TGTGCCAGCAGCCCTAGTCCAGGGGGTCTCAGGTACGAGCAGTACTTC. Combining the CDR3 with reference TRBV5-4 and TRBJ2-7 gives the whole variable domain ETGVTQSPTHLIKTRGQQVTLRCSSQSGHNTVSWYQQALGQGPQFIFQYYREEENGRGNFPPRFSGLQFPNYSSELNVNALELDDSALYLCASSPSPGGLRYEQYFGPGTRLTVT.